This T cell receptor (beta chain) was sequenced in a study of tumor T cells in aggressive B-cell lymphoma (dated by TCRdb to about 2017). Points on this clone: The antigen it recognizes is unknown. No base qualities exist here, and no much larger clone lies one base off it.

Library method: the immunoSEQ multiplex PCR assay. This is the immuneACCESS table as TCRdb keeps it, with only in-frame sequences that have V and J called. A part of the clones is gone; compared with another copy, unresolved V genes explain less than half, and the rest is unexplained. The sample table contains roughly 3,000 clones; only one count was recorded for about 91% of them. Around 7% of the sample belongs to the ten largest clones. CDR1 SGHTA and CDR2 FQGNSA were looked up in the germline V gene. Including the terminal cysteine and phenylalanine, the CDR3 comprises 15 residues. The retained sequence is limited to the CDR3, 45 bases, with the frame set at the first base. V is trimmed back by 5 bases and J by 8 bases, and the junction contains 12 bases that no gene match accounts for.

Sequenced input: tumor tissue. Recombination connected TRBV7-2 to TRBJ2-1, with 7 central nucleotides matching TRBD2. The origin of this receptor is an adult with diffuse large B cell lymphoma. The CDR3 is CASSRTSKGFYEQFF. The sequenced DNA is TGTGCCAGCAGCCGGACTAGTAAGGGGTTCTATGAGCAGTTCTTC.